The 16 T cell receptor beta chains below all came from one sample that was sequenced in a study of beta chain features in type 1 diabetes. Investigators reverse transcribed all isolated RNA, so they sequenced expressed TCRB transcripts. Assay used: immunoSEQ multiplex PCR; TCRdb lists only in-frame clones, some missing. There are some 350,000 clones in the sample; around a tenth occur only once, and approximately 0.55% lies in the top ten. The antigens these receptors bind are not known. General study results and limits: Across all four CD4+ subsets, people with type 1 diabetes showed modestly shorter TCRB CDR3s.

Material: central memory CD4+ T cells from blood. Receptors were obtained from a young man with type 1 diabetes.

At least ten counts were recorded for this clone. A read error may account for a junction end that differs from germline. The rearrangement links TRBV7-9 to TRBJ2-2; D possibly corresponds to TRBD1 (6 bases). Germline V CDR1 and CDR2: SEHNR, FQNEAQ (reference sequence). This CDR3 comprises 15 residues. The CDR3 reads CASSKTTGNAGELFF. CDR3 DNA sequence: TGTGCCAGCAGTAAAACAACAGGGAACGCCGGGGAGCTGTTTTTT.

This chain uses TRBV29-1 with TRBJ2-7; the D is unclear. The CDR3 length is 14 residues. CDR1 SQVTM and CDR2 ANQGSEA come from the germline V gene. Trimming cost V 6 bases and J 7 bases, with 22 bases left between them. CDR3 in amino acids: CSVPSLISASEQYF. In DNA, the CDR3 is TGCAGCGTCCCAAGTCTGATATCGGCATCTGAGCAGTACTTC.

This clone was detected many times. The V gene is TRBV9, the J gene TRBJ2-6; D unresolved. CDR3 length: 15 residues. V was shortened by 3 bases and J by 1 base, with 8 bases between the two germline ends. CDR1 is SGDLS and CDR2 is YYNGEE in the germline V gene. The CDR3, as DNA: TGTGCCAGCAGCGCGCAGGTTTCTGGGGCCAACGTCCTGACTTTC. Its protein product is CASSAQVSGANVLTF.

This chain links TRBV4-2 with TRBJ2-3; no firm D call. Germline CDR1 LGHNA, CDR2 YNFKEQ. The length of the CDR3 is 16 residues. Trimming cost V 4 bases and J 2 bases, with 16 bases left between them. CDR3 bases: TGTGCCAGCAGCCTCAAGACCTCCACCTTCACAGATACGCAGTATTTT. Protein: CASSLKTSTFTDTQYF.

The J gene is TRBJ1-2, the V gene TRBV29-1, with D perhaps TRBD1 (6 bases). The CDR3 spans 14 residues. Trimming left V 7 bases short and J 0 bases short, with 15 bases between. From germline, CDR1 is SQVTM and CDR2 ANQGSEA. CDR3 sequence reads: CSGGPGDTNYGYTF. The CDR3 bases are TGCAGCGGAGGACCAGGGGACACTAACTATGGCTACACCTTC.

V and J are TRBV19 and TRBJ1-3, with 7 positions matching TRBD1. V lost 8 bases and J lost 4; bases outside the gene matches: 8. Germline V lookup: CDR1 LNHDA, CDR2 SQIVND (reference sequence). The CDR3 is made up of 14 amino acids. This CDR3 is CASVDRLSGNTIYF. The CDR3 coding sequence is TGTGCCAGTGTGGACAGGCTCTCCGGAAACACCATATATTTT.

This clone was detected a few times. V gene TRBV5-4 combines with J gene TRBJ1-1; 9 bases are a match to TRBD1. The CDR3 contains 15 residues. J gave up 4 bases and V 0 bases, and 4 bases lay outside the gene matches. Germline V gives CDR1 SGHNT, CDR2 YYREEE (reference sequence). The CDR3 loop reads CASSLVGTGTTEAFF. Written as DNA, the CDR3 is TGTGCCAGCAGCTTGGTAGGGACAGGGACCACTGAAGCTTTCTTT.

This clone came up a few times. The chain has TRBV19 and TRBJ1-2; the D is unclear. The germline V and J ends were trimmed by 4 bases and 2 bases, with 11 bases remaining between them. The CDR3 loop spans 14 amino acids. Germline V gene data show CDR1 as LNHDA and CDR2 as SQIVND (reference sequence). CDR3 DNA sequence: TGTGCCAGTAGTACAACCCCCACCAACTATGGCTACACCTTC. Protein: CASSTTPTNYGYTF. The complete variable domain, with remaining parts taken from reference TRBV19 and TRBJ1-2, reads DGGITQSPKYLFRKEGQNVTLSCEQNLNHDAMYWYRQDPGQGLRLIYYSQIVNDFQKGDIAEGYSVSREKKESFPLTVTSAQKNPTAFYLCASSTTPTNYGYTFGSGTRLTVV.

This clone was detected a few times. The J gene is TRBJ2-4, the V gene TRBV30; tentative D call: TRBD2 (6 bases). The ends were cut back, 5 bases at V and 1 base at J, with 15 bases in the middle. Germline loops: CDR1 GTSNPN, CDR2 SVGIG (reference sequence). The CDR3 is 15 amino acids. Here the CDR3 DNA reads TGTGCCTGGGAGTGGCCGGGGGTGGCCAAAAACATTCAGTACTTC. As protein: CAWEWPGVAKNIQYF.

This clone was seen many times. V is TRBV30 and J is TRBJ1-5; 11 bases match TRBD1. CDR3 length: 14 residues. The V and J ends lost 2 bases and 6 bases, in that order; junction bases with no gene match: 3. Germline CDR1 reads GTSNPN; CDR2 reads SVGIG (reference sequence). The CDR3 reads CAWSTGQGAQPQHF. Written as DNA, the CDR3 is TGTGCCTGGAGTACCGGACAGGGGGCTCAGCCCCAGCATTTT.

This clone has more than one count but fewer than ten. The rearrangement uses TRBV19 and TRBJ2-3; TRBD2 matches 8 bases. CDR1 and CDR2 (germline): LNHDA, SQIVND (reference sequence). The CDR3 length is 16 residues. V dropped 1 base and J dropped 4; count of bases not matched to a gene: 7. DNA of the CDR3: TGTGCCAGTAGTATAGGCAGCGGGAGTTTACCAGATACGCAGTATTTT. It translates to CASSIGSGSLPDTQYF.

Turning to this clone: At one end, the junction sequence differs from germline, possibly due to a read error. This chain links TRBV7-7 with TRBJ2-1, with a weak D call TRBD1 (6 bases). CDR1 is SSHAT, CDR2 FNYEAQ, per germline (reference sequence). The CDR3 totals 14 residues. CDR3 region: CASSLSGAYNEQFF. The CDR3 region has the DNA TGTGCTAGCAGCTTATCAGGGGCCTACAATGAGCAGTTCTTC.

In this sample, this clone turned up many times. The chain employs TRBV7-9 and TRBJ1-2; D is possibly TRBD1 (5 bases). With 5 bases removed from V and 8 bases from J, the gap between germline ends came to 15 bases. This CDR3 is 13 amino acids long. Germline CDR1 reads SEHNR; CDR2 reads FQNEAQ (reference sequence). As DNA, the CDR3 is TGTGCCAGCAGCCCAGGACAATTCCAGGGCTACACCTTC. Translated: CASSPGQFQGYTF.

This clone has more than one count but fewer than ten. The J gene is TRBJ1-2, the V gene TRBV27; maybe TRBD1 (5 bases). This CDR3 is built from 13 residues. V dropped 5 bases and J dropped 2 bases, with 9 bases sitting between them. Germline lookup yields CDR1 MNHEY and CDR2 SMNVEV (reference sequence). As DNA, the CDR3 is TGTGCCAGCAGTCGGTCAGGGAACTATGGCTACACCTTC. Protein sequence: CASSRSGNYGYTF.

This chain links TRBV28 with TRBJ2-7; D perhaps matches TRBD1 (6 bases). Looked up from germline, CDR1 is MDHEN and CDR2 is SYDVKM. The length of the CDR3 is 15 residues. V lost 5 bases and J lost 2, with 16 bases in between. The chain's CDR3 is CASSVAGARTYEQYF. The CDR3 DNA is TGTGCCAGCAGTGTCGCAGGGGCTAGAACCTACGAGCAGTACTTC.

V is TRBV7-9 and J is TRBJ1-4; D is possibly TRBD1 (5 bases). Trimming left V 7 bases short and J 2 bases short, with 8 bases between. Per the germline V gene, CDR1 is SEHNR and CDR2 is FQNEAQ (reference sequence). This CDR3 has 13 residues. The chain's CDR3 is CASNQGTNEKLFF. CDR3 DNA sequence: TGTGCCAGCAACCAGGGTACTAATGAAAAACTGTTTTTT.